This T cell receptor beta chain was captured by sequencing in a study of beta chain features in type 1 diabetes. Points from the study as a whole: Compared to healthy donors, patients appeared to have naive, central memory and Treg TCRB repertoires that were more alike. Type 1 diabetes patients had moderately but significantly shorter TCRB CDR3s in all four CD4+ subsets.

CDR1 SNHLY and CDR2 FYNNEI come from the germline V gene. The CDR3 is 14 amino acids. With 3 bases removed from V and 3 bases from J, the gap between germline ends came to 12 bases. Every isolated RNA sample was fully reverse transcribed, so sequencing captured expressed TCRB transcripts. This table comes from immunoSEQ multiplex PCR, and its TCRdb copy is limited to in-frame clones, with some not included. The repertoire consists of around 250,000 clones, with roughly 25% occurring once and the leading ten covering roughly 0.011%. This clone occurred a few times. The antigen is not known. The receptor's source is a woman in her twenties or thirties with type 1 diabetes. The chain has TRBV2 and TRBJ2-7; TRBD1 is a possible D gene (5 bases). Material: naive CD4+ T cells from blood. The DNA of the CDR3 is TGTGCCAGCAGTGAGGGGCCGAATGTCTACGAGCAGTACTTC. Translation gives CASSEGPNVYEQYF.